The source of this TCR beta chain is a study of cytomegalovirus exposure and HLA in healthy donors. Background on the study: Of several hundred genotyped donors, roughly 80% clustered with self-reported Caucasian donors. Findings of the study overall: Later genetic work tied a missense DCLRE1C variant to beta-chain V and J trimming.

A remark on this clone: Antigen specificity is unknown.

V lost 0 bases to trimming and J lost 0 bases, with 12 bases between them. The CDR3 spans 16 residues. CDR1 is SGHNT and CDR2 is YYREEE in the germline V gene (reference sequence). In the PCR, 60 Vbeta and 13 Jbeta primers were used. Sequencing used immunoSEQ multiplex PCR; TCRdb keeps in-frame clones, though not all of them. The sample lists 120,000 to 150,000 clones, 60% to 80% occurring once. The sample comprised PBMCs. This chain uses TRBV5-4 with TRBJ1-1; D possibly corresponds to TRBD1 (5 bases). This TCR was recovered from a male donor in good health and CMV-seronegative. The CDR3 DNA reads TGTGCCAGCAGCTTGGCTCCAGGGCGAATGAACACTGAAGCTTTCTTT. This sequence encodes CASSLAPGRMNTEAFF.